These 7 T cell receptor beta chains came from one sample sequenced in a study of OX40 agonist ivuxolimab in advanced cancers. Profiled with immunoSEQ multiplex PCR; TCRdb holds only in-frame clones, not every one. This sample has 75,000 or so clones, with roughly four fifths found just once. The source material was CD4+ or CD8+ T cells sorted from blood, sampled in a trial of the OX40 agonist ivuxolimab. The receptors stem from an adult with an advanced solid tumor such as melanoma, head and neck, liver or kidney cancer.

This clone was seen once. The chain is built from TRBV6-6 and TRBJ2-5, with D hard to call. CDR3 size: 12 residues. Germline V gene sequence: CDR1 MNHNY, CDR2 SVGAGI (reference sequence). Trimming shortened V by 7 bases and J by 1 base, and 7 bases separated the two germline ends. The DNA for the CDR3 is TGTGCCAGCATGGGAATCCAAGAGACCCAGTACTTC. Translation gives CASMGIQETQYF.

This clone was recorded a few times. The CDR3 nucleotides read TGTGCCAGCAGCTGGCCCCCGGGGGGAAATACGCAGTATTTT. This encodes CASSWPPGGNTQYF. The chain couples TRBV7-2 to TRBJ2-3, with 7 bases matching TRBD2. Trimming at V came to 4 bases and at J to 7 bases, leaving 8 bases not matched to a gene. The CDR3 spans 14 residues. Germline V gives CDR1 SGHTA, CDR2 FQGNSA.

CDR3 sequence reads: CASSQDRGRGETQYF. The CDR3 DNA is TGCGCCAGCAGCCAAGACAGGGGACGGGGGGAGACCCAGTACTTC. The genes are TRBV4-3 and TRBJ2-5; D is possibly TRBD1 or TRBD2 (6 bases each). Germline V gene lookup returns CDR1 LGHNA and CDR2 YSLEER. The ends were cut back, 0 bases at V and 5 bases at J, with 13 bases in the middle. The CDR3 runs to 15 residues.

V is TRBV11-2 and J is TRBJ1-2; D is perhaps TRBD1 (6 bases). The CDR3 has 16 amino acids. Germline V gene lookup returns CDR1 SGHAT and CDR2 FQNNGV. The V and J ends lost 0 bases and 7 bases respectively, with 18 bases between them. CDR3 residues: CASSLDLTGARSGYTF. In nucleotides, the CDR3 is TGTGCCAGCAGCTTAGATCTAACGGGGGCGAGGTCTGGCTACACCTTC.

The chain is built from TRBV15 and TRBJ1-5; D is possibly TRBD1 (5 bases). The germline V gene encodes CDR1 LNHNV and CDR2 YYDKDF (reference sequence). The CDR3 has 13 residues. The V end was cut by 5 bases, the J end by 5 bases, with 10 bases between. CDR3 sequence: CATSEGRDQPQHF. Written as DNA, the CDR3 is TGTGCCACCAGCGAGGGGCGCGATCAGCCCCAGCATTTT.

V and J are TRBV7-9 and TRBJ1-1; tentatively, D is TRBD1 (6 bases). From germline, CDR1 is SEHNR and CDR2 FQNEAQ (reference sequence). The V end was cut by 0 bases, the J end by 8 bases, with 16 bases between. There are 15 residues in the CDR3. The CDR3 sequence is CASSLAGTYLKEAFF. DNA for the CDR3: TGTGCCAGCAGCTTAGCCGGGACATATCTTAAAGAAGCTTTCTTT.

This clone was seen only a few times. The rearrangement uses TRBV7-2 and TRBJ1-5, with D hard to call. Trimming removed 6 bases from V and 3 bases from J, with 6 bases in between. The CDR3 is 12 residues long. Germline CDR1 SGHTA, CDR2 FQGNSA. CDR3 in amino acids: CASSLPNQPQHF. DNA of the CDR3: TGTGCCAGCAGTTTACCCAATCAGCCCCAGCATTTT.